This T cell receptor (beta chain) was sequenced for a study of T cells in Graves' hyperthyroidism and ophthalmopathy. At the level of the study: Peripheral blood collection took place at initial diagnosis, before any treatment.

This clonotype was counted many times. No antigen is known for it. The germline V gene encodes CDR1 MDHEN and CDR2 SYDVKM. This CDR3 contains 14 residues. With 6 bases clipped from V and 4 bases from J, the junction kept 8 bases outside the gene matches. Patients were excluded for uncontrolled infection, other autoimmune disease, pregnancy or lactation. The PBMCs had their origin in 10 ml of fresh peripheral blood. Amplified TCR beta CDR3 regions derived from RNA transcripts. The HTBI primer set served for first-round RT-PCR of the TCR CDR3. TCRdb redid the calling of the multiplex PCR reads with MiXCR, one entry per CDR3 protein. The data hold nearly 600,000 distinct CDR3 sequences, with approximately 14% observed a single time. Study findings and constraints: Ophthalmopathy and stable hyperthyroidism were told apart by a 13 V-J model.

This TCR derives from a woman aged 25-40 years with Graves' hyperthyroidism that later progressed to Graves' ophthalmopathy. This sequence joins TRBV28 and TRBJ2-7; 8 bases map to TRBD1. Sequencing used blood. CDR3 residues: CASSTGGPVYEQYF. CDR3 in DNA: TGTGCCAGCAGCACAGGGGGTCCCGTTTACGAGCAGTACTTC. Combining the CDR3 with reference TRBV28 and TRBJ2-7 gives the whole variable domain DVKVTQSSRYLVKRTGEKVFLECVQDMDHENMFWYRQDPGLGLRLIYFSYDVKMKEKGDIPEGYSVSREKKERFSLILESASTNQTSMYLCASSTGGPVYEQYFGPGTRLTVT.